This TCR beta chain stems from a study of blood T cell repertoires in COVID-19. Study-wide background: The study drew acute and convalescent COVID-19 samples from the United States, Italy and Spain. Sample material is recorded as cDNA or gDNA derived from T cells, B-cell-depleted T cells, or PBMCs.

Authors' processing steps: Researchers report that nucleated cell counts were estimated from reference gene primer amplification. Some clones are missing from TCRdb's copy, which holds only in-frame ones; the method was immunoSEQ multiplex PCR. V, J and clone size reflect that table, while D and trimming were determined from the DNA. This sample has about 180,000 clones, with about nine tenths found just once. Trimming stripped 5 bases from V and 10 bases from J, with 12 bases between. The CDR3 loop spans 12 amino acids. From germline, CDR1 is SEHNR and CDR2 FQNEAQ (reference sequence). The chain recombines TRBV7-9 with TRBJ2-1; tentatively, D is TRBD2 (6 bases). The sequence was collected from a man between 18 and 35 years old who had recovered from COVID-19. Sample: peripheral blood. Written as DNA, the CDR3 is TGTGCCAGCAGCGCCAGTCGGGGGGAGCAGTTCTTC. Amino acid sequence: CASSASRGEQFF. The full variable domain, rest sourced from reference TRBV7-9 and TRBJ2-1, is DTGVSQNPRHKITKRGQNVTFRCDPISEHNRLYWYRQTLGQGPEFLTYFQNEAQLEKSRLLSDRFSAERPKGSFSTLEIQRTEQGDSAMYLCASSASRGEQFFGPGTRLTVL.